Listed below are T cell receptor beta chains from one sample, sequenced in a study of regulatory T cells in long-lasting Graves disease. TCRdb itself ran the multiplex PCR reads through MiXCR, one entry per CDR3 protein. The sample records a few hundred thousand distinct CDR3 sequences, 15% to 20% being singletons. Separately, the same data were catalogued under a study of T cells in Graves' hyperthyroidism and ophthalmopathy.

Specimen: peripheral blood mononuclear cells (PBMCs), collected at new diagnosis, from a patient treated with antithyroid drugs. Receptors originate from a woman aged 18-30 years with Graves disease. The CDR3 runs from the conserved cysteine through the conserved F or W. The order of the fields is clone size, D gene, V gene, J gene, CDR3 DNA, CDR3 protein. D genes are given only for firm matches. A row's size may be missing; if present it is once, few, many or a size class.

-	-	TRBV20-1	TRBJ2-7	TGCAGTGCTAGACCAGCAGGAGGACCAGCGAAGTACGAGCAGTACTTC	CSARPAGGPAKYEQYF
few	TRBD1	TRBV19	TRBJ1-5	TGTGCCAGTAGTATAGTGACAGGGAATAGCAATCAGCCCCAGCATTTT	CASSIVTGNSNQPQHF
-	TRBD1	TRBV30	TRBJ1-6	TGTGCCTGGAGTGGTGGGACAGACAATTCACCCCTCCACTTT	CAWSGGTDNSPLHF
many	-	TRBV12-3/TRBV12-4	TRBJ2-3	TGTGCCAGCAGCCAGGGGGAGGGAGATACGCAGTATTTT	CASSQGEGDTQYF
many	-	TRBV28	TRBJ2-2	TGTGCCAGCAGCTTGGCTAGGACCGGGGAGCTGTTTTTT	CASSLARTGELFF
many	TRBD2	TRBV7-8	TRBJ2-5	TGTGCCAGCAGCTCTAGCGGGAGTATGGAGACCCAGTACTTC	CASSSSGSMETQYF
many	TRBD2	TRBV3-1	TRBJ2-1	TGTGCCAGCAGCCTCACCCCGACTAGCGGGACGAACAATGAGCAGTTCTTC	CASSLTPTSGTNNEQFF
many	TRBD1	TRBV28	TRBJ2-3	TGTGCCAGCAGCACAGGGGTGATAGATACGCAGTATTTT	CASSTGVIDTQYF
many	-	TRBV11-3	TRBJ1-5	TGTGCCAGCGGGCAAGCCAGCAATCAGCCCCAGCATTTT	CASGQASNQPQHF
few	-	TRBV15	TRBJ2-3	TGTGCCACCAGCTCCCGCAGGGATTCAGATACGCAGTATTTT	CATSSRRDSDTQYF
many	-	TRBV7-2	TRBJ2-7	TGTGCCAGCAGCTTAGGTGGCAAGAGCTCCTACGAGCAGTACTTC	CASSLGGKSSYEQYF
-	-	TRBV24-1	TRBJ2-1	TGTGCCACCAGTGATCCCCTCAGGGGAGGTCCCGAAATCGATGAGCAGTTCTTC	CATSDPLRGGPEIDEQFF
-	-	TRBV2	TRBJ2-7	TGTGCCAGCAGCCTGTCCCCCGGGGGACTCGAAATGGAGCAGTACTTC	CASSLSPGGLEMEQYF
many	-	TRBV13	TRBJ2-1	TGTGCCAGCAGCCCCCCAAATTCTAATGAGCAGTTCTTC	CASSPPNSNEQFF
many	-	TRBV5-1	TRBJ2-3	TGTGCCAGCAGCCTGGACGCAGATACGCAGTATTTT	CASSLDADTQYF
-	-	TRBV12-3/TRBV12-4	TRBJ2-2	TGTGCCAGCAGTTTAATGGGCAGGGGCTCTGACGCGAACACCGGGGAGCTGTTTTTT	CASSLMGRGSDANTGELFF
-	TRBD2	TRBV27	TRBJ2-7	TGTGCCAGCAGTACCGTCTTAGTTAGCGGGAGTCACTACGAGCAGTACTTC	CASSTVLVSGSHYEQYF
many	-	TRBV2	TRBJ2-5	TGTGCCAGCAGGGATGCCGGCCAGGCCCAAGAGACCCAGTACTTC	CASRDAGQAQETQYF
-	-	TRBV9	TRBJ2-2	TGTGCCAGCAGGGGGCCCTTACGCGGGGAGCTGTTTTTT	CASRGPLRGELFF
many	-	TRBV20-1	TRBJ2-3	TGCAGTGCTAGGGACGACACTTTCTGGGGAGTTTGGGTAGATACGCAGTATTTT	CSARDDTFWGVWVDTQYF
-	-	TRBV19	TRBJ1-5	TGTGCCAGTAGTATCGTTCGAACACTTAGCAATCAGCCCCAGCATTTT	CASSIVRTLSNQPQHF
many	TRBD2	TRBV14	TRBJ2-1	TGTGCCAGCAGCCCCAGACTAGCAGAAAACTGGGGTGAGCAGTTCTTC	CASSPRLAENWGEQFF
many	TRBD1	TRBV6-1	TRBJ1-1	TGTGCCAGCAGTGAAAACAGGGGCGGCACTGAAGCTTTCTTT	CASSENRGGTEAFF
few	-	TRBV18	TRBJ2-7	TGTGCCAGCTCACCAAATGGACTGGGGGCTTCCTACGAGCAGTACTTC	CASSPNGLGASYEQYF
few	-	TRBV19	TRBJ1-2	TGTGCCAGTAGTATGGGCAGGGTCCGTTATGGCTACACCTTC	CASSMGRVRYGYTF
few	-	TRBV9	TRBJ2-7	TGTGCCAGCAGCGTAGAACCCCATACAGGGAGCCTTTCAGCCCCACAGTACTTC	CASSVEPHTGSLSAPQYF
many	-	TRBV10-3	TRBJ2-7	TGTGCCATCAGTGGCACACTGACCTACGAGCAGTACTTC	CAISGTLTYEQYF
-	TRBD1	TRBV7-2	TRBJ1-1	TGTGCCAGCAGCTTAGGGGCAGGGGGGAACACTGAAGCTTTCTTT	CASSLGAGGNTEAFF
few	-	TRBV10-3	TRBJ2-1	TGTGCCATCAGTGAGTCGGTGACGGATATCTACAATGAGCAGTTCTTC	CAISESVTDIYNEQFF
few	-	TRBV10-2	TRBJ1-5	TGCGCCAGCAGTGAGCCAGGGGTTCAGCCCCAGCATTTT	CASSEPGVQPQHF
-	-	TRBV6-2/TRBV6-3	TRBJ1-1	TGTGCCAGCAGTTTTACATCGGGCGGAGGGGAGAAAACTGAAGCTTTCTTT	CASSFTSGGGEKTEAFF
few	TRBD2	TRBV20-1	TRBJ2-7	TGCAGTGCTAGAGATCAGGCTAGCGGGAGCTACGAGCAGTACTTC	CSARDQASGSYEQYF
many	TRBD2	TRBV24-1	TRBJ2-3	TGTGCCACCAGTGAACCCGGACTAGGTGTAAAGGATACGCAGTATTTT	CATSEPGLGVKDTQYF
many	-	TRBV6-1	TRBJ1-1	TGTGCCAGCAGTGCGGGAGACTCTGAAGCTTTCTTT	CASSAGDSEAFF
many	-	TRBV6-1	TRBJ2-5	TGTGCCAGCAGTGTGAAGGGCCAAGAGACCCAGTACTTC	CASSVKGQETQYF
-	-	TRBV7-9	TRBJ2-7	TGTGCCAGCAGCTTCCTGGGAGAGGACTCCTACGAGCAGTACTTC	CASSFLGEDSYEQYF
-	-	TRBV4-1	TRBJ2-1	TGCGCCAGCAGCCAAGATCTGGTATACAATGAGCAGTTCTTC	CASSQDLVYNEQFF
many	-	TRBV18	TRBJ2-2	TGTGCCAGCTCACCACGGGTCGGGACCGGGGAGCTGTTTTTT	CASSPRVGTGELFF
-	-	TRBV5-1	TRBJ1-2	TGCGCCAGCAGCTTGGAAGGGGCAGGGGAAGACTACACCTTC	CASSLEGAGEDYTF
many	-	TRBV2	TRBJ2-7	TGTGCCAGCAGTGAGTTAGAGACCTTGAGCTACGAGCAGTACTTC	CASSELETLSYEQYF
-	-	TRBV10-3	TRBJ1-5	TGTGCCATCAGTGAGTTAGGTCAGCCCCAGCATTTT	CAISELGQPQHF
many	-	TRBV11-2	TRBJ2-5	TGTGCCAGCAGCCGACAGAATTGGTGGGTGGGAGAGACCCAGTACTTC	CASSRQNWWVGETQYF
-	TRBD2	TRBV5-6	TRBJ2-1	TGTGCCAGCAGCTCTCCGGGACTAGCTTTAGGTGGAATAAATGAGCAGTTCTTC	CASSSPGLALGGINEQFF
few	-	TRBV19	TRBJ2-1	TGTGCCAGTAGTATGATGGGGGGCAATGAGCAGTTCTTC	CASSMMGGNEQFF
-	-	TRBV12-3/TRBV12-4	TRBJ1-2	TGTGCCAGCAGTTCTGGACGGAGTTCACATGGCCACACCTTC	CASSSGRSSHGHTF
many	TRBD2	TRBV7-6	TRBJ2-1	TGTGCCAGCAGCTTAATTCAGCGGGACTACAATGAGCAGTTCTTC	CASSLIQRDYNEQFF
many	-	TRBV6-2/TRBV6-3	TRBJ1-1	TGTGCCAGCACCGACGCCCACACTGAAGCTTTCTTT	CASTDAHTEAFF
few	TRBD1	TRBV19	TRBJ1-5	TGTGCCACCCAGGGACAGGGCAATCAGCCCCAGCATTTT	CATQGQGNQPQHF